The following is a T cell receptor beta chain sequence with its context. Original methodology: Estimated nucleated cell counts came from reference gene primer amplification. Only in-frame clones appear in the TCRdb table, and some are missing; sequencing was by immunoSEQ multiplex PCR. The DNA was the basis for D and trimming; V, J and clone size are from that table. The repertoire consists of fewer than 500,000 clones, with roughly 90% occurring once and the leading ten covering around 0.95%. The CDR3 loop spans 9 amino acids. The data were obtained in a study of blood T cell repertoires in COVID-19. Study-wide background: The United States, Italy and Spain supplied acute and convalescent COVID-19 samples. From T cells, B-cell-depleted T cells, or PBMCs came the material, which was cDNA or gDNA.

Assignments of participants to cohorts depended upon their own reported clinical history. The chain links TRBV21-1 to TRBJ2-5; the table's D call, TRBD1, was not checked against the DNA. TRBV21-1 is given as a pseudogene. The source of this sequence is a woman in her 30s with acute COVID-19. The sequenced sample was PBMCs or T cells enriched from blood (not recorded which). The chain's CDR3 is CASSKRGNF. In DNA form, the CDR3 reads TGTGCCAGCAGCAAAAGGGGGAACTTC.